This record covers a single TCR beta chain. This sample was included in a study of blood T cell repertoires in COVID-19. Study overall: T cells, B-cell-depleted T cells, or PBMCs supplied cDNA or gDNA.

As processed by the authors: Counts of nucleated cells, estimated from reference gene primer amplification, were obtained. Some clones are missing from TCRdb's copy, which holds only in-frame ones; the method was immunoSEQ multiplex PCR. The DNA was the basis for D and trimming; V, J and clone size are from that table. Among about 89,000 clones listed, roughly 88% were seen once. The material sequenced was peripheral blood. This receptor was taken from a man aged 60 to 75 with acute or convalescent COVID-19.

CDR3 sequence (DNA): TGTGCCAGCAGCCCCCGGACAGGGCAAATGAACACTGAAGCTTTCTTT. Residues: CASSPRTGQMNTEAFF. This sequence joins TRBV6-4 and TRBJ1-1; TRBD1 matches 8 bases. This CDR3 spans 16 amino acids. Per germline, CDR1 MRHNA and CDR2 SNTAGT. V lost 6 bases and J lost 0; bases outside the gene matches: 9.